The clone carrying this T cell receptor beta chain occurred a few times. Each CDR3 protein is one row after TCRdb ran MiXCR on the 5' RACE reads. The repertoire holds under 300,000 distinct CDR3 sequences, with over 9.5% as singletons. This specimen comes from a study of identical twins. The CDR3 has 17 amino acids. Germline loops: CDR1 WSHSY, CDR2 SAAADI. The trim removed 4 bases at V and 0 bases at J, leaving 8 bases unmatched. These data were likewise used in another study, on yellow fever vaccine responses in identical twins.

Sample: memory (CD45RO+) T cells sorted from blood. The chain couples TRBV10-2 to TRBJ2-3, with 9 nucleotides matching TRBD1. This TCR derives from a woman under 30 in good health. The CDR3 DNA reads as TGCGCCAGCAGTGGACTAGCCGGGACAGGGAGCACAGATACGCAGTATTTT. Translated, it gives CASSGLAGTGSTDTQYF.